Listed below are T cell receptor beta chains from one sample, sequenced in a study of CD8 T cells in Susac syndrome. From the immunoSEQ multiplex PCR reads, TCRdb called clonotypes with MiXCR, one entry per CDR3 protein. The sample contains about 100,000 distinct CDR3 sequences, around 95% of which appear only once. The sample taken for sequencing was CD8+ T cells from PBMCs. Receptor source: a human donor with Susac syndrome. CDR3s include the opening cysteine and the closing phenylalanine or tryptophan. Each record gives: V gene, J gene, D gene, CDR3 protein. A D gene is named only where the DNA matches it firmly.

>TRBV5-1|TRBJ2-1|TRBD2
CASSIQSTSDEQFF
>TRBV18|TRBJ2-7|TRBD1
CASSPGQSYEQYF
>TRBV29-1|TRBJ1-1|.
CSVTPEPRYTEAFF
>TRBV7-2|TRBJ1-4|TRBD1
CASSPTGPGEKLFF
>TRBV15|TRBJ2-3|.
CATSSRPPDTQYF
>TRBV5-1|TRBJ2-7|TRBD2
CASSPRLAGGFYEQYF
>TRBV28|.|TRBD2
CASRTLAGSYEQFF
>TRBV7-2|TRBJ2-1|.
CASSSTWASYNEQFF
>TRBV5-4|TRBJ2-7|.
CASSGDSGDSYEQYF
>TRBV9|TRBJ2-1|.
CASRGQNYNEQFF
>TRBV5-8|TRBJ1-1|.
CASSLGTWMNTEAFF
>TRBV12-3/TRBV12-4|TRBJ1-2|.
CASSLRPPVSGYTF
>TRBV18|TRBJ1-5|.
CASSRLQGGTNQPQHF
>TRBV5-1|TRBJ2-5|.
CASGTQETQYF
>TRBV7-9|TRBJ2-2|.
CASSLVRANTGELFF
>TRBV27|TRBJ2-5|.
CATSNFGSLETQYF
>TRBV2|TRBJ2-5|.
CASSEMRVNPVGETQYF